The present T cell receptor (beta chain) was sequenced within a study of T cell responses to AZD1222 COVID-19 vaccine. About this clone: Its antigen is unknown.

Clones were read by immunoSEQ multiplex PCR, and TCRdb kept only the in-frame ones, dropping some. Of around 160,000 clones in the sample, more than 70% were seen once. Study-level findings and limits: Donor demographics were predominantly white British with a female majority; clonal diversity may be underestimated. Unmutated variant regions are reportedly the target of nearly half of TCRs that are spike-specific. Two AZD1222 administrations were followed by greater Spike-specific TCR breadth and depth.

The V gene's germline CDR1 is SGHTA and CDR2 FQGNSA. Trimming removed 5 bases from V and 0 bases from J, with 10 bases in between. This CDR3 comprises 14 residues. The TCR was taken from an adult in good health. V is TRBV7-2 and J is TRBJ1-1, with a tentative D call TRBD1 (5 bases). The sample was peripheral blood, taken on day 0 of AZD1222 vaccination. The CDR3 is CASSGGALNTEAFF. CDR3 sequence (DNA): TGTGCCAGCAGCGGAGGGGCCCTGAACACTGAAGCTTTCTTT.